These T cell receptor beta chains were read from a single sample in a study of PD-L1 blockade in urothelial cancer. Clones were read by immunoSEQ multiplex PCR, and TCRdb kept only the in-frame ones, dropping some. The table includes fewer than 65,000 clones, roughly four fifths detected once. The sample was PBMCs, taken around atezolizumab (anti-PD-L1) treatment. These receptors came from a man between 65 and 80 years old with urothelial cancer. Each CDR3 is given with its conserved first and last residue.

j_gene: TRBJ1-4; v_gene: TRBV28; CDR3aa: CASAQGLTEKLFF
j_gene: TRBJ2-3; v_gene: TRBV11-2; CDR3aa: CASTLGQVNTDTQYF
j_gene: TRBJ2-7; v_gene: TRBV28; CDR3aa: CASSPGLAGGSEQYF
j_gene: TRBJ2-3; v_gene: TRBV15; CDR3aa: CATSRGTSGDTQYF
j_gene: TRBJ1-3; v_gene: TRBV11-3; CDR3aa: CASSPGGASTGNTIYF
j_gene: TRBJ2-7; v_gene: TRBV6-1; CDR3aa: CASSGTSGSYEQYF
j_gene: TRBJ2-2; v_gene: TRBV6-5; CDR3aa: CASTRVPGELFF
j_gene: TRBJ2-1; v_gene: TRBV5-6; CDR3aa: CASSLASYNEQFF
j_gene: TRBJ1-5; v_gene: TRBV30; CDR3aa: CAWSSSVGHRPQPQHF
j_gene: TRBJ2-2; v_gene: TRBV27; CDR3aa: CASKMLGANTGELFF
j_gene: TRBJ1-1; v_gene: TRBV5-4; CDR3aa: CASSFFSLNTEAFF
j_gene: TRBJ2-2; v_gene: TRBV10-1; CDR3aa: CASSRGTLAVSGELFF
j_gene: TRBJ2-5; v_gene: TRBV5-4; CDR3aa: CASSRGQGYQETQYF
j_gene: TRBJ1-5; v_gene: TRBV2; CDR3aa: CASQREGTNPQYQPQHF
j_gene: TRBJ1-1; v_gene: TRBV19; CDR3aa: CASSPGGTEAFF
j_gene: TRBJ1-1; v_gene: TRBV12-5; CDR3aa: CASGPGVAGAFF
j_gene: TRBJ2-7; v_gene: TRBV2; CDR3aa: CASSERLAASSYEQYF
j_gene: TRBJ1-1; v_gene: TRBV5-1; CDR3aa: CASSQGQGGTEAFF
j_gene: TRBJ2-7; v_gene: TRBV4-3; CDR3aa: CASRKGTSGSEQYF
j_gene: TRBJ2-5; v_gene: TRBV19; CDR3aa: CASSPRTSGKETQYF
j_gene: TRBJ2-7; v_gene: TRBV6-5; CDR3aa: CASRIGLAGDEQYF
j_gene: TRBJ2-1; v_gene: TRBV7-9; CDR3aa: CASSLDALAGVHEQFF
j_gene: TRBJ2-2; v_gene: TRBV7-8; CDR3aa: CASSLGQGLNTGELFF
j_gene: TRBJ1-2; v_gene: TRBV4-2; CDR3aa: CASSQDRGGYTF
j_gene: TRBJ2-7; v_gene: TRBV4-3; CDR3aa: CASSQEGQPHYEQYF
j_gene: TRBJ2-3; v_gene: TRBV5-6; CDR3aa: CASSFSGGQTQYF
j_gene: TRBJ2-3; v_gene: TRBV13; CDR3aa: CASSYQMGLAGDTQYF
j_gene: TRBJ2-3; v_gene: TRBV18; CDR3aa: CASSPPSGGTDTQYF
j_gene: TRBJ1-1; v_gene: TRBV29-1; CDR3aa: CSVALGTAEYVALNTEAFF
j_gene: TRBJ2-5; v_gene: TRBV5-1; CDR3aa: CASSFTTGKGETQYF
j_gene: TRBJ2-2; v_gene: TRBV9; CDR3aa: CASSPQTRTGTGELFF
j_gene: TRBJ2-7; v_gene: TRBV6-5; CDR3aa: CASTQGGEQYF
j_gene: TRBJ2-2; v_gene: TRBV5-4; CDR3aa: CASSLPQTNTGELFF
j_gene: TRBJ2-7; v_gene: TRBV7-2; CDR3aa: CASSADRGYEQYF
j_gene: TRBJ2-2; v_gene: TRBV7-3; CDR3aa: CASSPGQGKLFF
j_gene: TRBJ2-3; v_gene: TRBV6-5; CDR3aa: CASSLNRVDTQYF
j_gene: TRBJ2-1; v_gene: TRBV27; CDR3aa: CASIARYNEQFF
j_gene: TRBJ1-1; v_gene: TRBV6-5; CDR3aa: CASSWTGGLAAFF
j_gene: TRBJ1-3; v_gene: TRBV28; CDR3aa: CASSLRTVSGNTIYF
j_gene: TRBJ2-5; v_gene: TRBV11-3; CDR3aa: CASSPLTSGRREETQYF
j_gene: TRBJ2-2; v_gene: TRBV27; CDR3aa: CASSSPRGTGELFF
j_gene: TRBJ2-7; v_gene: TRBV6-6; CDR3aa: CASIGSSYEQYF
j_gene: TRBJ1-2; v_gene: TRBV4-3; CDR3aa: CASSQAGDYGYTF
j_gene: TRBJ2-1; v_gene: TRBV7-3; CDR3aa: CASSLGGREQFF
j_gene: TRBJ2-1; v_gene: TRBV27; CDR3aa: CASSKREPPNEQFF
j_gene: TRBJ2-3; v_gene: TRBV28; CDR3aa: CASSLSGAWSRYF
j_gene: TRBJ2-4; v_gene: TRBV10-2; CDR3aa: CASSEGDSALNIQYF
j_gene: TRBJ2-2; v_gene: TRBV28; CDR3aa: CASSLQAYTGELFF
j_gene: TRBJ1-2; v_gene: TRBV5-6; CDR3aa: CASSYRDRNFYGYTF
j_gene: TRBJ1-5; v_gene: TRBV27; CDR3aa: CASSLENNQPQHF
j_gene: TRBJ2-7; v_gene: TRBV5-1; CDR3aa: CASSYPTGSSYEQYF
j_gene: TRBJ1-5; v_gene: TRBV7-3; CDR3aa: CASSPHPGSHNQPQHF